This T cell receptor (beta chain) derives from a study of early T cells in non-severe SARS-CoV-2 infection. The study's findings and limits: VDJdb matching favored anti-spike CD8 responses, missing private and CD4 specificities.

The ends were cut back, 3 bases at V and 0 bases at J, with 10 bases in the middle. The germline V gene encodes CDR1 SGHRS and CDR2 YFSETQ. This CDR3 has 14 residues. MiXCR was run by TCRdb on the 5' RACE reads, yielding one entry per CDR3 protein. The sample yields about 90,000 distinct CDR3 sequences, around 12% seen once. About this clonotype itself: The antigen is unknown.

Here the sequenced sample was whole blood, taken at baseline. V is TRBV5-1 and J is TRBJ2-7; D may be TRBD1 (5 bases). The origin of this receptor is an adult who was a healthcare worker with PCR-confirmed SARS-CoV-2 infection or an uninfected control (not recorded which). This chain's CDR3 is CASSSDKSSYEQYF. The CDR3 bases are TGCGCCAGCAGCTCGGACAAGAGCTCCTACGAGCAGTACTTC.